One sample yielded the 3 T cell receptor beta chains listed below, sequenced in a study of T cells in Graves' hyperthyroidism and ophthalmopathy. Using RNA transcripts as the source, TCR beta CDR3 regions were amplified. With the HTBI primer set, the TCR CDR3 went through a first round of RT-PCR. TCRdb reanalysed the multiplex PCR reads using MiXCR and keeps one entry per CDR3 protein. This sample yields around 300,000 distinct CDR3 sequences, of which less than 20% are seen a single time; roughly 40% belongs to the top ten. Sequencing was performed on blood. The receptors were sampled from a man aged 45-60 years with Graves' ophthalmopathy.

This chain uses TRBV5-1 with TRBJ2-2; D not certain. Trimming pared 0 bases from V and 2 bases from J, leaving 8 bases between. This CDR3 region has 15 residues. The germline CDR1 and CDR2 sequences are SGHRS and YFSETQ. For the CDR3, the DNA is TGCGCCAGCAGCTTGGAGGCAACCAACACCGGGGAGCTGTTTTTT. This translates into CASSLEATNTGELFF.

The rearrangement joins TRBV27 to TRBJ2-3; 9 bases map to TRBD2. V gave up 2 bases and J gave up 0 bases; unmatched junction bases: 12. The CDR3 totals 19 residues. The germline V gene encodes CDR1 MNHEY and CDR2 SMNVEV (reference sequence). The CDR3 region is CASSLGFGGRDTSTDTQYF. DNA of the CDR3: TGTGCCAGCAGTTTAGGATTCGGCGGGAGGGACACTAGCACAGATACGCAGTATTTT.

The chain recombines TRBV11-3 with TRBJ1-1; D not resolved. Per germline, CDR1 SGHNT and CDR2 YENEEA. The V end was cut by 0 bases, the J end by 3 bases, with 8 bases between. The CDR3 extends over 14 amino acids. The CDR3 reads CASSLDSRDTEAFF. As DNA, the CDR3 is TGTGCCAGCAGCTTAGATAGCCGCGACACTGAAGCTTTCTTT. Complete variable domain (other parts from reference TRBV11-3 and TRBJ1-1): EAGVVQSPRYKIIEKKQPVAFWCNPISGHNTLYWYLQNLGQGPELLIRYENEEAVDDSQLPKDRFSAERLKGVDSTLKIQPAELGDSAVYLCASSLDSRDTEAFFGQGTRLTVV.